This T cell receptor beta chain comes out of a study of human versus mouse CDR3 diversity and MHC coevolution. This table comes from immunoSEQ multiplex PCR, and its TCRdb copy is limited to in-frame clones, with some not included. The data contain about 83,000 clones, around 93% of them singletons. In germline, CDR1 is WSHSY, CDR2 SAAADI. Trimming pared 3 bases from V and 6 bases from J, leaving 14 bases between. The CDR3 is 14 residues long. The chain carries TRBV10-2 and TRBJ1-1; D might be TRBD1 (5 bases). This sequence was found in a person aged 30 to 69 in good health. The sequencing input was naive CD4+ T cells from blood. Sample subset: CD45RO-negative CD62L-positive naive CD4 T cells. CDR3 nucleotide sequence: TGCGCCAGCAGTGAACCCCCCAGGGTCCCTGAAGCTTTCTTT. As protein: CASSEPPRVPEAFF.